Here is one TCR beta chain with its context. Its binding antigen is unknown. The library was obtained by the immunoSEQ multiplex PCR assay. A mixture of 60 forward primers for TCR Vbeta segments and 13 reverse primers for TCR Jbeta segments was used in the multiplex PCR. A multiplex PCR assay on genomic DNA amplified the CDR3 region of rearranged TCR beta genes. The Illumina HiSeq System was used to sequence the amplified TCR beta libraries as 87-base-pair reads. In the authors' own workflow: A later analysis tallied 75 million to 85 million unique TCR beta chains across the 600 to 700 repertoires, and roughly 11 million of those chains were shared by two or more donors. Raw reads were error-corrected and collapsed into unique sequences with a nearest-neighbor algorithm that merged closely related sequences to remove PCR and sequencing errors. Alignment of CDR3 sequences to IMGT reference sequences was used to assign V, D and J gene segments. For a sequence to be retained, a match of at least six nucleotides to both a V gene segment and a J gene segment was required. A rearrangement counted as productive if the CDR3 had no stop codons and remained in frame with V and J, and every other rearrangement counted as non-productive. CDR3 was defined according to IMGT convention as the region running from the second conserved V-encoded cysteine to the conserved J-encoded phenylalanine. The earlier analysis of fewer than 700 of the donors excluded sequences that lacked an unambiguous match to a single V gene segment. In an earlier analysis of approximately 550 of the donors, V segments were called functional above 56.7% productive rearrangements and were called segregating when the between-donor standard deviation exceeded 5%. To diagnose cytomegalovirus status from the catalog of TCR beta chain sequences, a statistical classification framework was built. In a later analysis, TCR nucleotide sequences were compared against IMGT/GENE-DB human TR gene sequences so that V and J genes could be assigned. Using the TCRdist pipeline, a later analysis assigned CDR3 sequences along with most-parsimonious VDJ recombination scenarios. In a later analysis, each TCR beta chain was defined by its CDR3 amino acid sequence together with its V-gene family, and reads without a unique V-gene family were excluded. A later analysis removed 600 or so highly shared, low-generation-probability nucleotide sequences to deal with suspected cross-contamination and a sequencing artifact. In a later analysis, a clonal expansion index for each public chain was calculated from normalized within-repertoire ranks of inferred template counts. In a later analysis, generation probabilities were computed with a VDJ recombination model fitted to out-of-frame rearrangements, and the resulting probabilities were checked against IGoR. In a later analysis, TCR-TCR, TCR-HLA and TCR-CMV co-occurrence was scored with hypergeometric tests, and a repertoire-size bias correction was applied to TCR pairs. To estimate false discovery rates, a later analysis permuted the HLA or CMV assignments 20 times. In a later analysis, co-occurring TCRs were grouped using DBSCAN, and TCRdist sequence similarity was added for clustering within HLA-allele-positive subsets. Co-occurrence clustering excluded repertoires with fewer than 30,000 or more than 120,000 public chains, plus five with anomalous nucleotide sharing. In its TCRdb copy, this immuneACCESS table keeps in-frame sequences only and misses some clones. Where compared with another copy, unresolved V genes explain less than half of these, and the others have no known cause. V and J calls and clone size are those listed in that table; D and trimming were worked out from the DNA. The table for this sample records just over 80,000 clones. Of the sample, 1.1% falls within the top ten clones.

Measured from the cysteine to the phenylalanine, the CDR3 is 12 residues long. The only DNA kept is the CDR3, 36 bases in frame from the first base. This sample was taken from a study of cytomegalovirus exposure and HLA in healthy donors (dated by TCRdb to 2016 to 2017). General notes on the study: According to an earlier analysis of a few hundred of the donors, 150 million to 200 million T cells yielded some 120 million unique TCR beta sequences and about 300 Gb of sequence data. The study combined high-throughput TCR immunosequencing, statistical association of individual TCRs with disease status, and machine learning to predict cytomegalovirus infection status. In addition to the first cohort of roughly 670 subjects, a separate validation cohort of around 110 different subjects was used. To decide whether each TCR beta V gene segment behaved as functional or pseudogenic, an earlier analysis of some 570 of the donors relied on high-throughput TCR beta sequencing. The genetic ancestry cluster associated with self-reported Caucasian donors included approximately 85% of the 300 to 450 genotyped donors. In a later genetic analysis, genome-wide SNP genotypes for about 60% of the 666 donors were used, and that subset was treated as a discovery cohort. An early release that covered 500 to 800 HLA-typed donors contained approximately 300 gigabases of sequencing data and 75 million to 100 million unique TCR sequences. All discovery cohort repertoires had been generated using a single sequencing platform. Using immunosequencing, the study profiled T cell repertoires from fewer than 700 subjects and related those repertoires to cytomegalovirus serostatus. HLA typing included class I and class II loci at four-digit resolution. Among 300 to 450 genotyped donors of the cohort, an average of roughly 240,000 unique TCR beta nucleotide sequences were sequenced per donor, around 20% of them non-productive. To study patterns of TCR occurrence, a later analysis re-analyzed previously published TCR beta repertoires from 500 to 850 donors and added high-resolution HLA genotyping. The study aimed to test whether signatures of past pathogen exposure could be identified by cataloging public T cell receptors. Donor age, sex, ethnicity and CMV serostatus were compiled together with the repertoire data. The number of typed donors differed by locus: 629-630 for A, B, C, DRB1 and DQB1; 500 to 550 for DQA1; some 610 for DPA1; and around 470 for DPB1. Roughly 5 DR-DQ haplotypes were handled as single units for association and clustering, since linkage in the cohort was strong. The later analysis used no new phenotypic data to find candidate immune exposures, relying instead on TCR beta sequences and their occurrence across donors.

The cohort comprised several hundred healthy bone marrow donors. All cohort members were sampled while nominally healthy, although unrecorded immune exposures were likely present. The donor tested CMV seronegative, placing the donor among the approximately 400 seronegative members of the cohort. A peripheral blood sample was collected from each donor, and TCR beta sequencing was performed on peripheral blood mononuclear cells. The Qiagen DNeasy Blood Extraction Kit was used to extract genomic DNA from the blood cell samples. Summary of the overall study and its limitations: In a later analysis, HLA-associated TCR beta chains showed more clonal expansion and lower generation probabilities than non-associated chains that were equally common. Because counts were too low, roughly 17 rarely observed V segments, including chromosome 9 orphons, were left out of the earlier analysis of 500 to 750 of the donors. In a later genetic analysis, a missense DCLRE1C variant was associated with V-gene and J-gene trimming of TCR beta chains, and the association was replicated in an independent cohort. A cluster of highly shared sequence variants was judged likely to represent a technical artifact of the sequencing pipeline. The study gave a list of around 170 TCR beta chains associated with cytomegalovirus. In this cohort, only TCR beta chains were sequenced, and detectable features were limited by the absence of alpha or paired-chain data. In both the original and validation cohorts, the classifier was reported to diagnose cytomegalovirus status with high specificity and sensitivity. According to a later genetic analysis, donors in an Asian-associated ancestry cluster had fewer N-insertions in productive TCRs than the approximately 650-donor mean. In a later analysis, TCR association rates were found to vary across HLA loci, with the most associated TCRs seen for DRB1 alleles and the fewest for HLA-C alleles. Linkage disequilibrium might explain the correlated functional status among segregating V segments, but an unknown experimental factor could not be ruled out. Roughly uniform sequencing depth across donors was assumed in presence/absence analyses, although this assumption may not hold. Most CMV-associated TCR beta chains appeared to be HLA-restricted in a later analysis, and the HLA associations seemed to be driven largely by CMV exposure. HLA typing was unavailable for some donors at each locus, so association tests used only the typed subset. Strong co-occurrence of HLA alleles, especially DR and DQ, made assigning TCR associations to individual alleles difficult. Some IMGT-functional V segments, including TRBV6-2 and TRBV6-3, could not be distinguished by the 87-base-pair reads and were therefore excluded. A few of the identified cytomegalovirus-associated TCR beta chains were confirmed in vitro to be specific for cytomegalovirus antigens. An earlier analysis of approximately 530 of the donors showed that most TCR beta V segments appeared in productive rearrangements either about 87% or about 30% of the time, which broadly matched IMGT annotations. The only immune exposure information available for the cohort was CMV serostatus. A later analysis associated about 17,000 TCR beta sequences with specific HLA alleles at a false discovery rate of 0.05. Several of the top co-occurrence clusters appeared to be linked to parvovirus B19, influenza, CMV and Epstein-Barr virus, according to a later analysis. Across donors, most TCR sequences were observed very rarely, whereas some public TCRs were present in many individuals. According to the authors, the approach could potentially be generalized to other disease states and immunological phenotypes. A further reported finding was that TCR beta sequences accurately predicted the HLA-A and HLA-B alleles for most subjects in the first cohort.

What was sequenced was PBMCs. The clonotype originates from a woman aged 25 to 39 in good health and CMV-seronegative. This chain joins TRBV21-1 to TRBJ1-1; the table's TRBD1 call for D was not verified on the DNA. TRBV21-1 has pseudogene status. The CDR3 region has the sequence CAIPQENTEAFF. The DNA is TGTGCCATCCCACAGGAGAACACTGAAGCTTTCTTT.